The 2 T cell receptor beta chains given below trace back to one sample, sequenced in a study of human T cells and chemical hapten exposure. TCRdb re-called the RACE reads with MiXCR, one entry per CDR3 protein. The data hold about 42,000 distinct CDR3 sequences, with around 12% observed a single time. The time point denotes: pre-sensitization, week 0. Regarding treatment: therapeutic diphenylcyclopropenone sensitization with weekly scalp DPC. The sample consisted of whole blood, taken in connection with sensitization to the hapten diphenylcyclopropenone (DPC). The receptors here all came from a young woman with alopecia areata. Some clones in this sample may be carry-over from other donors' samples.

The V and J genes are TRBV11-2 and TRBJ2-1; 7 positions match TRBD1. CDR1 and CDR2 (germline): SGHAT, FQNNGV. The CDR3 has 16 residues. J gave up 5 bases and V 3 bases, and 10 bases lay outside the gene matches. CDR3 DNA: TGTGCCAGCAGCTTCGAGCGTGACAGGGCCAACAATGAGCAGTTCTTC. Residues: CASSFERDRANNEQFF.

This clonotype was seen ten or more times. This rearrangement joins TRBV6-6 to TRBJ1-4; TRBD1 aligns across 8 bases. Germline loops: CDR1 MNHNY, CDR2 SVGAGI (reference sequence). Trimming cost V 7 bases and J 6 bases; bases outside gene matches: 4. The CDR3 has 13 amino acids. This CDR3 is CASNGQGYEKLFF. CDR3 bases: TGTGCCAGCAACGGACAGGGCTATGAAAAACTGTTTTTT.